This entry is about one T cell receptor (beta chain). Its antigen remains unknown. The CDR3 consists of 14 residues. The V gene end was trimmed by 4 bases and the J gene end by 1 base; junction bases not matched to a gene: 3. CDR1 is SGHRS and CDR2 is YFSETQ in the germline V gene. This sample is drawn from a study of OX40 agonist ivuxolimab in advanced cancers. Overall study findings and caveats: Expansion of clones was among the lowest in partial responders at 0.1-3.0 mg/kg.

Clones were read by immunoSEQ multiplex PCR, and TCRdb kept only the in-frame ones, dropping some. The table lists around 100,000 clones, roughly 95% of them singletons. The chain joins TRBV5-1 to TRBJ2-5; 8 bases line up with TRBD1. The sequencing used CD4+ or CD8+ T cells sorted from blood, collected in a trial of the OX40 agonist ivuxolimab. This TCR was sampled from an adult with an advanced solid tumor such as melanoma, head and neck, liver or kidney cancer. The CDR3 reads CASSPGQGQETQYF. The DNA for the CDR3 is TGCGCCAGCAGCCCAGGACAGGGCCAAGAGACCCAGTACTTC.